This T cell receptor beta chain was retrieved from a study of blood T cell repertoires in COVID-19. Whole-study context: COVID-19 samples from acute and convalescent phases originated in the United States, Italy and Spain. The cDNA or gDNA used as material had been derived from T cells, B-cell-depleted T cells, or PBMCs.

The CDR3 length is 12 residues. Trimming took off 3 bases at V and 8 bases at J, with 10 bases between the two ends. CDR1 and CDR2 (germline): MNHEY, SMNVEV (reference sequence). Original handling: The authors estimated nucleated cell counts from reference gene primer amplification. Profiled with immunoSEQ multiplex PCR; TCRdb holds only in-frame clones, not every one. V and J calls and clone size follow that table, whereas D and trimming were derived from the DNA. The table shows about 80,000 clones, with around 81% occurring only once. V gene TRBV27 combines with J gene TRBJ1-2; D is possibly TRBD1 (6 bases). The sequencing input was peripheral blood. This TCR was sampled from a human donor in a cohort sampled during active COVID-19. The CDR3 DNA is TGTGCCAGCAGTTTCTCAGGGGTCGGCTACACCTTC. As protein: CASSFSGVGYTF.